The clone carrying this T cell receptor beta chain occurred a few times. Its antigen is unidentified. This entry is derived from a study of vaccination and CD4 T cells after COVID-19. Study background: Participants were administered two doses of either the BNT162b2 or the mRNA-1273 vaccine. Stimulation of the cells used overlapping spike peptide pools from SARS-CoV-2 and from the common cold coronaviruses HCoV-NL63, HCoV-OC43 and HCoV-229E.

Treatment denoted: approximately nine-day PBMC culture with coronavirus spike peptide pools or control peptides (ViraFEST assay). The unexposed donor gave CD4+ T cells before the COVID-19 pandemic (2011-2018). Germline loops: CDR1 GTSNPN, CDR2 SVGIG (reference sequence). The V gene lost 4 bases and the J gene lost 1 base, with 4 bases spanning the gap. The length of the CDR3 is 11 residues. Cultured CD4+ T cells had their DNA profiled by the Oncomine TCR Beta short-read assay. Using its own MiXCR run on the PCR reads, TCRdb lists one record per CDR3 protein. This table has more than 4,500 distinct CDR3 sequences, around 45% appearing once. Whole-study results and caveats: Median SARS-CoV-2-reactive clonotypes rose from approximately 23 to 38, not significantly.

What was sequenced was CD4+ T cells from blood, cultured in vitro. The receptor's source is a human donor in good health. The chain uses TRBV30 and TRBJ2-5; D gene uncertain. CDR3 loop: CAWTRQETQYF. Written as DNA, the CDR3 is TGTGCCTGGACTCGCCAAGAGACCCAGTACTTC.